This T cell receptor (beta chain) was found in a study of memory CD4+ T cells and cytomegalovirus serostatus. Study-level results: CMV serostatus prediction reached median AUC approximately 0.95, or 0.91 with US-trained model.

TCRdb's copy holds only in-frame clones and misses some; the assay was immunoSEQ multiplex PCR. The repertoire holds 30,000 to 40,000 clones, roughly 85% seen once, with less than 5.5% in the top ten. Single viable CD3+CD4+CD8-CD45RO+ cells were sorted as the memory CD4+ T cells. Serum IgG to CMV pp150, pp28, p38 and p52 defined serostatus. This clone was seen more than once but under ten times. Its antigen is undetermined. Sample: memory CD4+ T cells from blood. This sequence was found in an adult in good health and CMV-seropositive.

CDR3 region: CASSLGWIGGYTF. The CDR3 DNA reads as TGTGCCAGCAGCTTGGGTTGGATCGGAGGCTACACCTTC. The rearrangement joins TRBV5-6 to TRBJ1-2; D ambiguous. V was shortened by 0 bases and J by 8 bases, with 11 bases between the two germline ends. From germline, CDR1 is SGHDT and CDR2 YYEEEE. The CDR3 contains 13 residues.